These T cell receptor beta chains were read from a single sample in a study of vaccination and CD4 T cells after COVID-19. Their specific antigens are unknown. TCRdb re-called the PCR reads with MiXCR, one entry per CDR3 protein. The table includes under 20,000 distinct CDR3 sequences, around 56% detected once. The specimen sequenced was CD4+ T cells from blood, cultured in vitro. These receptors were collected from a human donor who had recovered from COVID-19. CDR3s include the opening cysteine and the closing phenylalanine or tryptophan.

CASHIDVSYNEQFF	TRBV5-1	TRBJ2-1
CSAILAGGPGDTQYF	TRBV20-1	TRBJ2-3
CASSWTANTEAFF	TRBV5-1	TRBJ1-1
CASRLPRPLNTGELFF	TRBV5-8	TRBJ2-2
CASMEPGTQGHGYTF	TRBV6-1	TRBJ1-2
CASNLGQREPQHF	TRBV19	TRBJ1-5
CASSQIPGTSPFF	TRBV4-1	TRBJ2-1
CASSKGLSTDTQYF	TRBV6-4	TRBJ2-3
CASSRDREGGEQYF	TRBV2	TRBJ2-7
CASSFQGLNTEAFF	TRBV27	TRBJ1-1
CAISEPRTNEQFF	TRBV10-3	TRBJ2-1
CSARRVTRHEQYF	TRBV20-1	TRBJ2-7
CSAQLRRDSVYEQYF	TRBV20-1	TRBJ2-7
CSARDRGGLGKLFF	TRBV20-1	TRBJ1-4
CASTNRPETGVPYEQYF	TRBV12-3/TRBV12-4	TRBJ2-7
CSVRQGANYGYTF	TRBV29-1	TRBJ1-2
CASSRGGAENIQYF	TRBV12-3/TRBV12-4	TRBJ2-4
CSANTLANTGELFF	TRBV20-1	TRBJ2-2
CSASGPGLAGPVETGELFF	TRBV20-1	TRBJ2-2
CSARDRRGQETQYF	TRBV20-1	TRBJ2-5
CASSLRGEGAKQFF	TRBV5-6	TRBJ2-1
CSAQGSMYNEQFF	TRBV20-1	TRBJ2-1
CASSLGGTTIYEQYF	TRBV7-2	TRBJ2-7
CASSFRQGSADTQYF	TRBV7-9	TRBJ2-3
CASSLAGVNEQFF	TRBV12-3/TRBV12-4	TRBJ2-1
CPSSLGQGFNTEAFF	TRBV7-9	TRBJ1-1
CASSLGASRRVDQPQHF	TRBV28	TRBJ1-5
CASSLGGTGYGYTF	TRBV7-6	TRBJ1-2
CASSPVGAMNTEAFF	TRBV7-2	TRBJ1-1
CASTNGQGEYGYTF	TRBV19	TRBJ1-2
CASSEGGTTNEKLFF	TRBV10-1	TRBJ1-4
CASTHQGVGYTF	TRBV19	TRBJ1-2
CASSQGLAIETQYF	TRBV7-2	TRBJ2-5
CASRTLLRGSLHF	TRBV2	TRBJ1-6
CASKTGREWRNEQFF	TRBV6-1	TRBJ2-1
CASSMGETQYF	TRBV10-1	TRBJ2-5
CASTERSGVYNEQFF	TRBV2	TRBJ2-1
CASKGTGTTYEQYF	TRBV6-1	TRBJ2-7
CASSERPGRELFF	TRBV10-1	TRBJ2-2
CSVGGSAKRTYEQYF	TRBV29-1	TRBJ2-7
CASSFFDSGDTQYF	TRBV11-2	TRBJ2-3
CSAARQGFLDEQYF	TRBV20-1	TRBJ2-7
CASSLSVAGPSTDTQYF	TRBV6-5	TRBJ2-3
CASSQRTSKDSPLHF	TRBV5-1	TRBJ1-6
CASSLGIPRPYEQYF	TRBV28	TRBJ2-7
CATGGLAGGTDEQYF	TRBV10-3	TRBJ2-7
CSARYSNQPQHF	TRBV20-1	TRBJ1-5
CASSLIGTQQFF	TRBV28	TRBJ2-1
CSAEEGGTSGSYEQYF	TRBV20-1	TRBJ2-7
CASSGQGYVGYGYTF	TRBV6-1	TRBJ1-2
CASSLRTGTDTQYF	TRBV19	TRBJ2-3